This T cell receptor (beta chain) was recovered during a study of CD8 T cells in ankylosing spondylitis. J was trimmed by 7 bases and V by 2 bases; bases with no gene match: 5. The CDR3 length is 14 residues. From germline, CDR1 is SGHNT and CDR2 YENEEA. Via MiXCR, TCRdb re-called the 5' RACE reads, giving one row per CDR3 protein. Of a few hundred thousand distinct CDR3 sequences listed, around 24% are singletons. There are a few counts of this clonotype. Its matching antigen is unknown. Study outcomes and limitations: The authors reported significant enrichment of disease-linked clones in matched ankylosing spondylitis synovial fluid. Ankylosing spondylitis blood appeared to be characterized by a TCR beta motif of several highly homologous variants.

Sequencing used blood, either unsorted or a sorted T cell fraction (not recorded which). The TCR sequence derives from a male donor with ankylosing spondylitis. This rearrangement joins TRBV11-3 to TRBJ2-1; the match to TRBD2 covers 7 bases. The CDR3 loop reads CASSLTAGSNEQFF. Here the CDR3 DNA reads TGTGCCAGCAGCTTAACAGCGGGAAGTAATGAGCAGTTCTTC.